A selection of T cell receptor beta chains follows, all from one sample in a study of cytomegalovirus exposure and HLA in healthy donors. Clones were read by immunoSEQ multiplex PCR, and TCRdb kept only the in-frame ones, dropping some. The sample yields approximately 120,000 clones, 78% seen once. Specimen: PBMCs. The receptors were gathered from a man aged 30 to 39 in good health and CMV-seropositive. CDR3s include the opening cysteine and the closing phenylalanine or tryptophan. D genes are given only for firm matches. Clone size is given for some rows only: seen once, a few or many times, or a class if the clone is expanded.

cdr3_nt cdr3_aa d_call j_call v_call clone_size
TGTGCCAGCAGTCGTAGCGGGAGCACATACAATGAGCAGTTCTTC CASSRSGSTYNEQFF TRBD2 TRBJ2-1 TRBV7-2 once
TGTGCCAGCAGCTTAGATTGGGGCCAGAAAGAGACCCAGTACTTC CASSLDWGQKETQYF . TRBJ2-5 TRBV11-2 .
TGTGCCAGCTCGACTACAGGGGGTACCTCCTACAATGAGCAGTTCTTC CASSTTGGTSYNEQFF TRBD1 TRBJ2-1 TRBV18 once
TGTGCCAGCAGTTTAATTATGGGGACTTCCGCCTACGAGCAGTACTTC CASSLIMGTSAYEQYF . TRBJ2-7 TRBV6-5 .
TGTGCCAGCAGTTACTCTAACAGGGGATTGAACACTGAAGCTTTCTTT CASSYSNRGLNTEAFF TRBD1 TRBJ1-1 TRBV6-4 .
TGCGCCAGCAGCCCCCTGGGACTAGCGGGAGCTCAGGATACGCAGTATTTT CASSPLGLAGAQDTQYF TRBD2 TRBJ2-3 TRBV4-3 once
TGTGCCAGCAGCTACCTTAGCGGGCCGAGCTCCTACAATGAGCAGTTCTTC CASSYLSGPSSYNEQFF TRBD2 TRBJ2-1 TRBV7-6 .
TGTGCCAGCAGCTCCGGGACTAGCGGGAGAACGTTAGATACGCAGTATTTT CASSSGTSGRTLDTQYF TRBD2 TRBJ2-3 TRBV5-5 .
TGTGCCAGCAGCGTAACAGGGGAAGATGAAAAACTGTTTTTT CASSVTGEDEKLFF TRBD1 TRBJ1-4 TRBV9 .
TGTGCCACCAGCAGCGGGACACTCACGGACTATGGCTACACCTTC CATSSGTLTDYGYTF . TRBJ1-2 TRBV15 .
TGTGCCAGCAGTTTAGAAGCAGGAACTAGCCCCACAGATACGCAGTATTTT CASSLEAGTSPTDTQYF . TRBJ2-3 TRBV27 .
TGTGCCAGCACCCTCGGGACTAGAGCCACAGATACGCAGTATTTT CASTLGTRATDTQYF TRBD2 TRBJ2-3 TRBV7-9 once
TGCGCCAGCGCTCCAAGACTAGCGGGAGATGAGCAGTTCTTC CASAPRLAGDEQFF TRBD2 TRBJ2-1 TRBV4-3 .
TGCGCCAGCGCACCGGGACAGGGAGTTTGGGGCTACACCTTC CASAPGQGVWGYTF TRBD1 TRBJ1-2 TRBV5-1 .
TGTGCCAGCATTCCGTCCGGGACAGGGGGAAACACCATATATTTT CASIPSGTGGNTIYF TRBD1 TRBJ1-3 TRBV28 once
TGTGCCAGCAGCCCCGGACAATTTTTGCAGCCCCAGCATTTT CASSPGQFLQPQHF . TRBJ1-5 TRBV7-6 .
TGTGCCAGCAGTTGGCAGGGGGCGTCAGATACGCAGTATTTT CASSWQGASDTQYF TRBD1 TRBJ2-3 TRBV28 .
TGTGCCAGCAGCGACGGGGCTAGCGGCTACAATGAGCAGTTCTTC CASSDGASGYNEQFF TRBD2 TRBJ2-1 TRBV6-5 .
TGTGCCAGCAGCTCAAACAGGGGAGACGAGCAGTACTTC CASSSNRGDEQYF TRBD1 TRBJ2-7 TRBV5-4 .
TGTGCCAGCAGCCTTATTAGCGGGCTCCACAATGAGCAGTTCTTC CASSLISGLHNEQFF TRBD2 TRBJ2-1 TRBV27 .
TGTGCCAGCAGCTTAGACAGGGGGAGCAATCAGCCCCAGCATTTT CASSLDRGSNQPQHF TRBD1 TRBJ1-5 TRBV11-2 few
TGCGCCAGCAGCTGGGAGGGCGGTAGCGGGAGGCCCACAGATACGCAGTATTTT CASSWEGGSGRPTDTQYF TRBD2 TRBJ2-3 TRBV4-1 .
TGTGCCAGCAGCTCCCAGGATGGCTACGAGCAGTACTTC CASSSQDGYEQYF . TRBJ2-7 TRBV7-3 .
TGTGCCAGCAGGGGGGGGGACACCTCTAACTATGGCTACACCTTC CASRGGDTSNYGYTF . TRBJ1-2 TRBV6-1 .
TGTGCCAGCAGCAAAACGACTAGCGGGGACAATGAGCAGTTCTTC CASSKTTSGDNEQFF TRBD2 TRBJ2-1 TRBV6-4 .
TGTGCCAGCAGCGAACAGAAAATGAACACTGAAGCTTTCTTT CASSEQKMNTEAFF . TRBJ1-1 TRBV7-9 once
TGTGCCAGCAGCCTCTCTGTGTACCAAGAGACCCAGTACTTC CASSLSVYQETQYF . TRBJ2-5 TRBV7-2 .
TGCGCCAGCAGCCCGACGGAGGAATTTTACGAGCAGTACTTC CASSPTEEFYEQYF . TRBJ2-7 TRBV5-1 once
TGCGCCAGCGGCCGGGGGTCGTCGGGAAACACCATATATTTT CASGRGSSGNTIYF . TRBJ1-3 TRBV5-1 .
TGTGCCAGCAGCGTGGGACTTTCTACCTACGAGCAGTACTTC CASSVGLSTYEQYF . TRBJ2-7 TRBV5-4 few
TGTGCCAGTAGTACTACTCTTTTCGGGACTAGCGGCTACAATGAGCAGTTCTTC CASSTTLFGTSGYNEQFF TRBD2 TRBJ2-1 TRBV19 few
TGCGCCAGCTCCCCGACTAGCGGGGTAAGCTCCTACAATGAGCAGTTCTTC CASSPTSGVSSYNEQFF TRBD2 TRBJ2-1 TRBV10-1 .
TGTGCCAGCAGTCCGCCTACAGGGAAGAACACTGAAGCTTTCTTT CASSPPTGKNTEAFF . TRBJ1-1 TRBV28 .
TGTGCCATCAGACGGACAGGGGACACTGAAGCTTTCTTT CAIRRTGDTEAFF TRBD1 TRBJ1-1 TRBV10-3 .
TGCGCCAGCAGCTTACAGGGAGGGCCTACGAGGGAGCAGTACTTC CASSLQGGPTREQYF . TRBJ2-7 TRBV5-1 .
TGTGCCATCAGTGATATGGGTAGCAGGGGTTCCTACGAGCAGTACTTC CAISDMGSRGSYEQYF . TRBJ2-7 TRBV10-3 few
TGTGCCAGCAGTTATAGGACAGCATATGGCTACACCTTC CASSYRTAYGYTF . TRBJ1-2 TRBV6-5 .
TGTGCCAGCAGCATAGGGACTAGCGCTAGCACAGATACGCAGTATTTT CASSIGTSASTDTQYF TRBD2 TRBJ2-3 TRBV7-3 .
TGTGCCAGCAGCTTGGTTGGCGGGAGCACGGACGAGCAGTACTTC CASSLVGGSTDEQYF TRBD2 TRBJ2-7 TRBV5-4 few
TGCGCCAGCAGCTTGATTGGAATCGGGAGTCTCATGAACACTGAAGCTTTCTTT CASSLIGIGSLMNTEAFF . TRBJ1-1 TRBV5-1 .
TGTGCCAGCAGCCCCTCGGGGGGCCCAGGAGGGGAAAAACTGTTTTTT CASSPSGGPGGEKLFF . TRBJ1-4 TRBV9 .
TGTGCCAGCAGCTTCGGAGGAACGGGACAGGGGGGCACTGAAGCTTTCTTT CASSFGGTGQGGTEAFF TRBD1 TRBJ1-1 TRBV7-2 .
TGCGCCAGCAGCTTAGACAGGGGCTGGGACACTGAAGCTTTCTTT CASSLDRGWDTEAFF TRBD1 TRBJ1-1 TRBV5-1 .